The 32 T cell receptor beta chains below were found in one sample sequenced in a study of cytomegalovirus exposure and HLA in healthy donors. Primers included in the PCR were 60 Vbeta and 13 Jbeta primers. Clones were sequenced by immunoSEQ multiplex PCR, and TCRdb holds only the in-frame ones, with some missing. The sample holds around 150,000 clones, about 9.2% seen once. The specimen was PBMCs. Receptor source: a woman in her 40s in good health and CMV-seropositive.

This clone was seen only a few times. The J gene is TRBJ2-2, the V gene TRBV9; no definite D call. The CDR3 runs to 14 residues. Trimming removed 2 bases at V and 1 base at J, with 6 bases between. The germline V gene encodes CDR1 SGDLS and CDR2 YYNGEE. The CDR3 loop is CASSVGQNTGELFF. CDR3 DNA sequence: TGTGCCAGCAGCGTGGGCCAGAACACCGGGGAGCTGTTTTTT.

V usage is TRBV5-4 and J usage is TRBJ1-2, with no clear D. Germline values: CDR1 SGHNT, CDR2 YYREEE (reference sequence). The CDR3 is 15 amino acids. V was clipped by 2 bases and J by 2 bases, with 13 bases between them. The CDR3 loop reads CASSFRTRGNYGYTF. The DNA for the CDR3 is TGTGCCAGCAGCTTCAGGACCAGAGGGAACTATGGCTACACCTTC.

V gene TRBV5-1 combines with J gene TRBJ2-3, with D maybe TRBD2 (6 bases). Germline assignment: CDR1 SGHRS and CDR2 YFSETQ. The length of the CDR3 is 14 residues. The germline V and J ends were trimmed by 4 bases and 3 bases, with 12 bases remaining between them. The CDR3 nucleotides read TGCGCCAGCAGCCCGCAGGGAGGTACAGATACGCAGTATTTT. Translation: CASSPQGGTDTQYF.

The V gene is TRBV7-2, the J gene TRBJ1-1; D is uncertain. Germline CDR1 reads SGHTA; CDR2 reads FQGNSA. V was pared by 5 bases and J by 1 base, with 2 bases between. The CDR3 totals 11 residues. In nucleotides, the CDR3 is TGTGCCAGCAGCCAGAACACTGAAGCTTTCTTT. Translated: CASSQNTEAFF.

This clone was counted between two and nine times. V usage is TRBV5-6 and J usage is TRBJ2-5; possibly TRBD1 for D (5 bases). This CDR3 spans 15 amino acids. V lost 1 base and J 1 base, leaving 11 bases between the germline ends. Germline CDR1 is SGHDT and CDR2 is YYEEEE. CDR3 loop: CASSLKGRGQETQYF. CDR3 sequence (DNA): TGTGCCAGCAGCTTGAAGGGTAGGGGCCAAGAGACCCAGTACTTC.

This clone came up many times. The chain links TRBV6-9 to TRBJ1-4; D gene uncertain. Germline assignment: CDR1 MNHGY and CDR2 SVAAGI. Trimming removed 4 bases from V and 0 bases from J, with 3 bases in between. This CDR3 comprises 13 residues. CDR3 nucleotide sequence: TGTGCCAGCAGTTTCGCAACTAATGAAAAACTGTTTTTT. The encoded protein is CASSFATNEKLFF.

The J gene is TRBJ2-5, the V gene TRBV5-4, with 12 bases that match TRBD1. With V trimmed by 0 bases and J by 3 bases, 3 bases remained unmatched. The length of the CDR3 is 16 residues. Germline V gives CDR1 SGHNT, CDR2 YYREEE (reference sequence). CDR3 nucleotides: TGTGCCAGCAGCTTGGGGGGGACAGGGGGCGAAGAGACCCAGTACTTC. Translating gives CASSLGGTGGEETQYF.

The V and J genes are TRBV7-3 and TRBJ2-1, with 8 bases identical to TRBD2. V was pared by 2 bases and J by 3 bases, with 0 bases of the junction left unmatched. The CDR3 runs to 14 residues. Per germline, CDR1 SGHTA and CDR2 FQGTGA. In DNA, the CDR3 is TGTGCCAGCAGCTTAGCGGGGGGCTACAATGAGCAGTTCTTC. Its protein is CASSLAGGYNEQFF.

Only a few counts were recorded for this clone. The junction does not match germline at one end; this may be a read error. The chain employs TRBV13 and TRBJ1-2; possibly TRBD1 for D (6 bases). Germline-derived CDR1 and CDR2 are PRHDT and FYEKMQ (reference sequence). The CDR3 spans 17 residues. CDR3 DNA: TGTGCCAGCAGCCGGGGGGCAGACGAAACGGGCAAATATGGCTACACCTTT. Translating gives CASSRGADETGKYGYTF.

V usage is TRBV15 and J usage is TRBJ2-4; D is undetermined. In germline, CDR1 is LNHNV, CDR2 YYDKDF (reference sequence). This CDR3 region has 15 residues. V lost 0 bases, J lost 0 bases, and 6 bases lay in between. The DNA of the CDR3 is TGTGCCACCAGCAGAGATCGGGTAGCCAAAAACATTCAGTACTTC. It codes for CATSRDRVAKNIQYF.

This clone turned up a few times. The V call is TRBV7-2, the J call TRBJ2-6, with 9 positions matching TRBD2. Germline assignment: CDR1 SGHTA and CDR2 FQGNSA. CDR3 size: 17 residues. V lost 2 bases, J lost 2 bases, and 4 bases stayed unmatched. The CDR3 region has the DNA TGTGCCAGCAGCTTATCCCAGCGGGGGGCTGGGGCCAACGTCCTGACTTTC. Its protein product is CASSLSQRGAGANVLTF.

The chain couples TRBV12-5 to TRBJ2-5; 7 positions match TRBD2. The junction had 1 base not matched to a gene; V was cut back by 5 bases and J by 1 base. The CDR3 has 13 residues. Germline lookup yields CDR1 LGHNT and CDR2 FRNRAP. The CDR3 protein is CASGASGQETQYF. CDR3 coding DNA: TGTGCTAGTGGTGCTAGCGGCCAAGAGACCCAGTACTTC.

This chain joins TRBV6-1 and TRBJ1-6, with D tentatively TRBD1 (5 bases). Looked up from germline, CDR1 is MNHNS and CDR2 is SASEGT. Trimming cost V 2 bases and J 4 bases, with 12 bases left between them. The CDR3 length is 16 residues. DNA for the CDR3: TGTGCCAGCAGTGAACGGCAGGGCCAGTATAATTCACCCCTCCACTTT. Amino acid sequence: CASSERQGQYNSPLHF.

This clone was found a few times. The chain carries TRBV19 and TRBJ1-5; D ambiguous. Germline lookup yields CDR1 LNHDA and CDR2 SQIVND (reference sequence). The CDR3 consists of 15 residues. Between the trimmed V and J ends, which lost 1 base and 2 bases, there was a span of 9 bases. For the CDR3, the DNA is TGTGCCAGTAGTATAGTTGGTCGGGGCAATCAGCCCCAGCATTTT. Its translation is CASSIVGRGNQPQHF.

This chain joins TRBV19 and TRBJ2-7, with a tentative D call TRBD1 (6 bases). With 4 bases removed from V and 5 bases from J, the gap between germline ends came to 9 bases. The V gene's germline CDR1 is LNHDA and CDR2 SQIVND (reference sequence). This CDR3 is built from 12 residues. CDR3 sequence (DNA): TGTGCCAGTAGTAGTAGGGGGAACGAGCAGTACTTC. This gives the protein CASSSRGNEQYF.

A few counts support this clone. The chain recombines TRBV27 with TRBJ2-6; perhaps TRBD1 as D (5 bases). Germline V CDR1 and CDR2: MNHEY, SMNVEV (reference sequence). This CDR3 region has 16 residues. With 4 bases removed from V and 4 bases from J, the gap between germline ends came to 14 bases. The CDR3 protein is CASSSQGSWGANVLTF. Written as DNA, the CDR3 is TGTGCCAGCAGTTCCCAGGGATCATGGGGGGCCAACGTCCTGACTTTC.

V gene TRBV5-4 combines with J gene TRBJ1-4; maybe TRBD1 (6 bases). V was cut by 3 bases and J by 7 bases, with 25 bases left in between. There are 18 residues in the CDR3. CDR1 SGHNT and CDR2 YYREEE come from the germline V gene (reference sequence). CDR3 coding DNA: TGTGCCAGCAGCTCTCGGAGGGGGGGCGCGGTAGAAGGTGAAAAACTGTTTTTT. Its protein is CASSSRRGGAVEGEKLFF. Filled out from reference TRBV5-4 and TRBJ1-4, the complete variable domain reads ETGVTQSPTHLIKTRGQQVTLRCSSQSGHNTVSWYQQALGQGPQFIFQYYREEENGRGNFPPRFSGLQFPNYSSELNVNALELDDSALYLCASSSRRGGAVEGEKLFFGSGTQLSVL.

The gene calls are TRBV6-6 and TRBJ2-1, with D possibly being TRBD1 (6 bases). Germline-derived CDR1 and CDR2 are MNHNY and SVGAGI (reference sequence). V was pared by 4 bases and J by 0 bases, with 10 bases between. The CDR3 runs to 15 residues. Here the CDR3 reads CASSSTGSSYNEQFF. CDR3 DNA sequence: TGTGCCAGCAGTTCCACAGGGAGCTCCTACAATGAGCAGTTCTTC.

In this sample, this clone turned up a few times. The chain links TRBV6-8 to TRBJ2-1; TRBD1 matches at 8 bases. CDR1 and CDR2 from the germline V gene are MNHGY and SAAAGT. With 7 bases clipped from V and 7 bases from J, the junction kept 6 bases outside the gene matches. The CDR3 loop spans 13 amino acids. The CDR3 is CASTAGGWNEQFF. CDR3 sequence (DNA): TGTGCCAGCACCGCAGGGGGCTGGAATGAGCAGTTCTTC.

The chain links TRBV12-5 to TRBJ2-2; maybe TRBD2 (6 bases). Germline-derived CDR1 and CDR2 are LGHNT and FRNRAP. The CDR3 runs to 16 residues. With 3 bases removed from V and 7 bases from J, the gap between germline ends came to 18 bases. CDR3 DNA: TGTGCTAGTGGTTTTGCTCTGGGGGGTCTGGACGGGGAGCTGTTTTTT. The encoded protein is CASGFALGGLDGELFF.

This clone was counted between two and nine times. This chain links TRBV5-6 with TRBJ2-7; D possibly corresponds to TRBD1 (6 bases). V gave up 4 bases and J gave up 3 bases, with 14 bases separating them. This CDR3 has 14 residues. Germline-derived CDR1 and CDR2 are SGHDT and YYEEEE. The DNA of the CDR3 is TGTGCCAGCAGCCCCTTAAACAGGGACTACGAGCAGTACTTC. As protein: CASSPLNRDYEQYF.

This chain links TRBV5-1 with TRBJ1-2; D is uncertain. The germline V gene has CDR1 SGHRS and CDR2 YFSETQ. V lost 4 bases and J 4 bases, leaving 14 bases between the germline ends. The length of the CDR3 is 14 residues. The CDR3 region has the DNA TGCGCCAGCAGCCTACGGGAAGGAGGCTATGGCTACACCTTC. It translates to CASSLREGGYGYTF.

This clone was seen only a few times. V gene TRBV4-1 combines with J gene TRBJ1-2, with D hard to call. Germline V gene data show CDR1 as MGHRA and CDR2 as YSYEKL. V gave up 1 base and J gave up 0 bases, with 15 bases separating them. This CDR3 has 17 amino acids. DNA of the CDR3: TGCGCCAGCAGCCAAGTCCAACTCCAAGCCACTAACTATGGCTACACCTTC. It is translated as CASSQVQLQATNYGYTF.

In this sample, this clone turned up a few times. The chain is built from TRBV11-2 and TRBJ2-1; the match to TRBD2 covers 12 bases. This CDR3 is built from 14 residues. Unmatched junction bases numbered 2, after V lost 5 bases and J lost 6 bases. Germline loops: CDR1 SGHAT, CDR2 FQNNGV. CDR3 region: CASSLAGGLNEQFF. The CDR3, as DNA: TGTGCCAGCAGCCTAGCGGGGGGGCTCAATGAGCAGTTCTTC.

The genes are TRBV29-1 and TRBJ1-4; 11 bases are a match to TRBD1. This CDR3 has 13 amino acids. The germline V gene encodes CDR1 SQVTM and CDR2 ANQGSEA. V trimming: 6 bases; J trimming: 7 bases; junction bases outside the gene matches: 4. The CDR3 spells CSVQGQGGEKLFF. CDR3 nucleotide sequence: TGCAGCGTGCAGGGACAGGGGGGTGAAAAACTGTTTTTT.

A few counts support this clone. V gene TRBV9 combines with J gene TRBJ2-5, with TRBD2 identical over 10 bases. The CDR3 sequence is 15 residues long. V lost 4 bases to trimming and J lost 5 bases; unmatched junction nucleotides: 8. Germline V gene sequence: CDR1 SGDLS, CDR2 YYNGEE. The CDR3 DNA sequence: TGTGCCAGCAGCTCAAGGACTAGCGGAGGGGAGACCCAGTACTTC. Amino acid sequence: CASSSRTSGGETQYF.

The chain recombines TRBV5-6 with TRBJ2-1, with a weak D call TRBD1 (6 bases). V was clipped by 2 bases and J by 4 bases, with 10 bases between them. The germline V gene has CDR1 SGHDT and CDR2 YYEEEE. This CDR3 contains 14 residues. This CDR3 reads CASSFGQIYNEQFF. The CDR3 bases are TGTGCCAGCAGCTTTGGACAGATATACAATGAGCAGTTCTTC.

The V gene is TRBV21-1, the J gene TRBJ2-2; the D segment call TRBD2 is taken from the table without a DNA check. TRBV21-1 is tagged as a pseudogene. The CDR3 is made up of 21 amino acids. CDR3 sequence: CASSKGGGRVSGGKNTGELFF. As DNA, the CDR3 is TGTGCCAGCAGCAAAGGTGGGGGGCGCGTGAGCGGGGGAAAGAACACCGGGGAGCTGTTTTTT.

There are a few counts of this clone. This chain links TRBV4-1 with TRBJ2-2, with 7 bases matching TRBD1. The J segment lost 3 bases and the V segment lost 5 bases, leaving 6 bases of the junction unmatched. This CDR3 contains 15 residues. Per germline, CDR1 MGHRA and CDR2 YSYEKL. CDR3 nucleotides: TGCGCCAGCAGCAGCAGACAGGGAGACACCGGGGAGCTGTTTTTT. This sequence encodes CASSSRQGDTGELFF.

The V call is TRBV10-3, the J call TRBJ2-2; D might be TRBD2 (6 bases). This CDR3 is built from 14 residues. Per germline, CDR1 ENHRY and CDR2 SYGVKD. V gave up 6 bases and J gave up 2 bases, with 10 bases separating them. The CDR3 DNA reads TGTGCCATCAGCACCGGGACTAACACCGGGGAGCTGTTTTTT. This sequence encodes CAISTGTNTGELFF.

This clone was found a few times. The rearrangement links TRBV9 to TRBJ1-1, with a weak D call TRBD1 (5 bases). Trimming cost V 3 bases and J 2 bases, with 11 bases left between them. This CDR3 region has 14 residues. Germline lookup yields CDR1 SGDLS and CDR2 YYNGEE. In DNA, the CDR3 is TGTGCCAGCAGCGGCACAGGTTTCAACACTGAAGCTTTCTTT. This translates into CASSGTGFNTEAFF.

This clone has only a few counts. The chain combines TRBV2 with TRBJ1-5, with a weak D call TRBD1 (6 bases). The ends were cut back, 6 bases at V and 9 bases at J, with 18 bases in the middle. The CDR3 contains 14 residues. The germline V gene encodes CDR1 SNHLY and CDR2 FYNNEI. This CDR3 is CASRTDSADGPQHF. For the CDR3, the DNA is TGTGCCAGCAGGACGGACAGCGCCGACGGGCCCCAGCATTTT. The whole variable domain, filled in from reference TRBV2 and TRBJ1-5, reads EPEVTQTPSHQVTQMGQEVILRCVPISNHLYFYWYRQILGQKVEFLVSFYNNEISEKSEIFDDQFSVERPDGSNFTLKIRSTKLEDSAMYFCASRTDSADGPQHFGDGTRLSIL.